Following are 32 T cell receptor beta chains from one sample sequenced in a study of a mutant IDH1 vaccine in newly diagnosed glioma. Assay used: immunoSEQ multiplex PCR; TCRdb lists only in-frame clones, some missing. The sample includes 50,000 to 65,000 clones, roughly 80% of them seen just once. Time point given: baseline, week 1 (first vaccination visit). Treatment defined: pre-vaccination baseline after standard-of-care therapy. Sequencing used PBMCs, obtained from a glioma patient treated with radiotherapy, temozolomide or both. The receptors derive from a woman in her thirties or forties with glioma.

This clone was observed once. In DNA, the CDR3 is TGTGCCAGCAGCCTCTTCGACCCGAACACTGAAGCTTTCTTT. Translation gives CASSLFDPNTEAFF. V usage is TRBV21-1 and J usage is TRBJ1-1. TRBV21-1 counts as a pseudogene. The CDR3 is 14 residues long.

This chain joins TRBV14 and TRBJ1-4; perhaps TRBD1 as D (6 bases). This CDR3 has 19 residues. The V gene lost 1 base and the J gene lost 4 bases, with 22 bases spanning the gap. In germline, CDR1 is SGHDN, CDR2 FVKESK. The CDR3 region has the DNA TGTGCCAGCAGCCAAGCCCGGGCAGGGGAGTTGTTACGTAATGAAAAACTGTTTTTT. The encoded protein is CASSQARAGELLRNEKLFF. The variable domain in full, completed from reference TRBV14 and TRBJ1-4, reads EAGVTQFPSHSVIEKGQTVTLRCDPISGHDNLYWYRRVMGKEIKFLLHFVKESKQDESGMPNNRFLAERTGGTYSTLKVQPAELEDSGVYFCASSQARAGELLRNEKLFFGSGTQLSVL.

This rearrangement joins TRBV13 to TRBJ1-1; possibly TRBD1 for D (6 bases). Germline CDR1 PRHDT, CDR2 FYEKMQ (reference sequence). Trimming left V 3 bases short and J 3 bases short, with 14 bases between. This CDR3 spans 15 amino acids. Here the CDR3 DNA reads TGTGCCAGCAGCTTTCGGGGGCGGGTGGACACTGAAGCTTTCTTT. Translation: CASSFRGRVDTEAFF.

V and J are TRBV19 and TRBJ1-5; D ambiguous. Germline V gene data show CDR1 as LNHDA and CDR2 as SQIVND (reference sequence). The length of the CDR3 is 13 residues. Trimming removed 3 bases at V and 6 bases at J, with 9 bases between. CDR3 residues: CASSMWTTQPQHF. In DNA, the CDR3 is TGTGCCAGTAGTATGTGGACTACTCAGCCCCAGCATTTT.

The chain carries TRBV7-9 and TRBJ2-5; D not resolved. The V gene lost 6 bases and the J gene lost 5 bases, with 1 base spanning the gap. Germline assignment: CDR1 SEHNR and CDR2 FQNEAQ (reference sequence). CDR3 size: 9 residues. DNA for the CDR3: TGTGCCAGCAGTGAGACCCAGTACTTC. It translates to CASSETQYF.

In this sample, this clone turned up once. The rearrangement joins TRBV5-6 to TRBJ2-5, with TRBD1 as a possible D gene (5 bases). Germline V gene lookup returns CDR1 SGHDT and CDR2 YYEEEE. CDR3 size: 14 residues. V was pared by 2 bases and J by 3 bases, with 11 bases between. CDR3 coding DNA: TGTGCCAGCAGCTTCTACAGGTCGGAAGAGACCCAGTACTTC. Translated, it gives CASSFYRSEETQYF.

The chain uses TRBV9 and TRBJ2-4; the D is unclear. The length of the CDR3 is 16 residues. Looked up from germline, CDR1 is SGDLS and CDR2 is YYNGEE. V lost 2 bases to trimming and J lost 1 base, with 13 bases between them. The CDR3 DNA reads TGTGCCAGCAGCGTTGAGCCTACTGGGGCCAAAAACATTCAGTACTTC. Amino acid sequence: CASSVEPTGAKNIQYF.

The chain carries TRBV2 and TRBJ2-7, with unresolved D. V lost 3 bases and J lost 1, with 7 bases in between. The CDR3 is 13 amino acids. Germline loops: CDR1 SNHLY, CDR2 FYNNEI. The CDR3, as DNA: TGTGCCAGCAGTGAGGCTGCTTCCTACGAGCAGTACTTC. Encoded protein: CASSEAASYEQYF.

Here the CDR3 reads CASSLMTGIAWYSPLHF. In DNA form, the CDR3 reads TGTGCCAGCAGCTTGATGACGGGGATAGCTTGGTATTCACCCCTCCACTTT. The chain combines TRBV5-6 with TRBJ1-6; D unresolved. Germline lookup yields CDR1 SGHDT and CDR2 YYEEEE. The CDR3 is 17 residues long. Trimming removed 1 base from V and 8 bases from J, with 19 bases in between.

This chain joins TRBV25-1 and TRBJ2-7, with D unresolved. This CDR3 is built from 15 residues. Germline CDR1 and CDR2: MGHDK and SYGVNS. Trimming pared 3 bases from V and 3 bases from J, leaving 15 bases between. This chain's CDR3 is CASSETDGRLYEQYF. Here the CDR3 DNA reads TGTGCCAGCAGTGAGACCGATGGACGTCTCTACGAGCAGTACTTC.

The chain has TRBV7-2 and TRBJ1-1; no definite D call. V was clipped by 1 base and J by 0 bases, with 9 bases between them. CDR1 is SGHTA, CDR2 FQGNSA, per germline. The CDR3 has 15 residues. The CDR3 spells CASSLGIGMNTEAFF. For the CDR3, the DNA is TGTGCCAGCAGCTTAGGTATCGGGATGAACACTGAAGCTTTCTTT.

The chain uses TRBV28 and TRBJ1-1; 8 positions match TRBD1. The junction had 0 bases not matched to a gene; V was cut back by 2 bases and J by 4 bases. This CDR3 has 13 amino acids. Germline-derived CDR1 and CDR2 are MDHEN and SYDVKM. The CDR3 protein is CASSLDRGTEAFF. CDR3 in DNA: TGTGCCAGCAGTTTAGACAGGGGCACTGAAGCTTTCTTT.

The chain employs TRBV5-4 and TRBJ2-3; 7 bases agree with TRBD1. Germline CDR1 is SGHNT and CDR2 is YYREEE (reference sequence). This CDR3 comprises 16 residues. V shed 4 bases and J 1 base; nucleotides not matched to a gene: 9. The CDR3 region has the DNA TGTGCCAGCAGCCGGGCAGGGGGAGCAGGCACAGATACGCAGTATTTT. Translated, it gives CASSRAGGAGTDTQYF.

The rearrangement uses TRBV2 and TRBJ2-1; 9 nucleotides align to TRBD1. The V and J ends lost 7 bases and 9 bases, in that order; junction bases with no gene match: 7. The CDR3 consists of 13 residues. Germline assignment: CDR1 SNHLY and CDR2 FYNNEI. The CDR3 DNA reads TGTGCCAGCATGGGACAGGGCTGGGGTGAGCAGTTCTTC. It is translated as CASMGQGWGEQFF.

This sequence joins TRBV2 and TRBJ1-1; tentatively, D is TRBD1 (6 bases). The length of the CDR3 is 14 residues. V lost 4 bases to trimming and J lost 1 base, with 10 bases between them. Germline V gene sequence: CDR1 SNHLY, CDR2 FYNNEI. The CDR3 reads CASSVDSKNTEAFF. As DNA, the CDR3 is TGTGCCAGCAGTGTGGACAGCAAGAACACTGAAGCTTTCTTT.

The chain is built from TRBV29-1 and TRBJ2-7, with unresolved D. The CDR3 runs 11 residues. The germline V gene has CDR1 SQVTM and CDR2 ANQGSEA. Trimming removed 6 bases from V and 0 bases from J, with 6 bases in between. The CDR3 DNA follows: TGCAGCGTAAGAAGCTCCTACGAGCAGTACTTC. Translation: CSVRSSYEQYF.

The chain uses TRBV5-1 and TRBJ1-1, with 8 bases lining up with TRBD1. CDR3 size: 15 residues. Germline V gene data show CDR1 as SGHRS and CDR2 as YFSETQ. V lost 3 bases to trimming and J lost 0 bases; unmatched junction nucleotides: 4. The CDR3 loop is CASSSPGQVNTEAFF. CDR3 sequence (DNA): TGCGCCAGCAGCTCTCCGGGACAGGTGAACACTGAAGCTTTCTTT.

The rearrangement links TRBV5-6 to TRBJ1-1, with D possibly being TRBD1 (5 bases). The CDR3 is made up of 12 amino acids. CDR1 and CDR2 from the germline V gene are SGHDT and YYEEEE. Trimming took off 5 bases at V and 4 bases at J, with 9 bases between the two ends. The CDR3 loop is CASRGGLTEAFF. DNA for the CDR3: TGTGCCAGCAGGGGGGGACTCACTGAAGCTTTCTTT. Full variable domain (rest looked up from reference TRBV5-6 and TRBJ1-1): DAGVTQSPTHLIKTRGQQVTLRCSPKSGHDTVSWYQQALGQGPQFIFQYYEEEERQRGNFPDRFSGHQFPNYSSELNVNALLLGDSALYLCASRGGLTEAFFGQGTRLTVV.

This clone was observed a handful of times. The chain combines TRBV2 with TRBJ1-6, with 8 bases lining up with TRBD1. V trimming: 4 bases; J trimming: 5 bases; junction bases outside the gene matches: 4. Germline lookup yields CDR1 SNHLY and CDR2 FYNNEI. The CDR3 covers 15 residues. The CDR3 DNA is TGTGCCAGCAGTGGACAGGGGCAAAATAATTCACCCCTCCACTTT. Protein product: CASSGQGQNNSPLHF.

The chain recombines TRBV4-3 with TRBJ1-4; maybe TRBD1 (6 bases). This CDR3 contains 17 residues. From germline, CDR1 is LGHNA and CDR2 YSLEER. Trimming took off 1 base at V and 6 bases at J, with 18 bases between the two ends. The CDR3 DNA reads TGCGCCAGCAGCCAAGCCGACAGGTCGAGTCTTTATGAAAAACTGTTTTTT. Protein: CASSQADRSSLYEKLFF.

V is TRBV6-6 and J is TRBJ2-2; D ambiguous. The CDR3 loop spans 13 amino acids. Trimming cost V 7 bases and J 1 base, with 7 bases left between them. The germline CDR1 and CDR2 sequences are MNHNY and SVGAGI (reference sequence). The CDR3 loop is CASTGLNTGELFF. The CDR3 DNA sequence: TGTGCCAGCACGGGTCTGAACACCGGGGAGCTGTTTTTT.

The V call is TRBV12-5, the J call TRBJ1-1; D possibly corresponds to TRBD1 (5 bases). Trimming shortened V by 0 bases and J by 3 bases, and 17 bases separated the two germline ends. The CDR3 totals 17 residues. Germline loops: CDR1 LGHNT, CDR2 FRNRAP. Here the CDR3 DNA reads TGTGCTAGTGGTTTGGTACTAGCCAGGGCTGGGGACACTGAAGCTTTCTTT. This sequence encodes CASGLVLARAGDTEAFF.

The chain employs TRBV9 and TRBJ1-3; D is uncertain. Germline CDR1 reads SGDLS; CDR2 reads YYNGEE. The CDR3 covers 15 residues. V lost 4 bases and J 0 bases, leaving 11 bases between the germline ends. The CDR3 here is CASSPDGSSGNTIYF. DNA for the CDR3: TGTGCCAGCAGCCCGGACGGGAGCTCTGGAAACACCATATATTTT.

The chain joins TRBV5-6 to TRBJ2-7; D is possibly TRBD1 (7 bases). The CDR3 contains 14 residues. The V end lost 2 bases, the J end lost 9 bases, and 18 bases lay between the germline ends. The V gene's germline CDR1 is SGHDT and CDR2 YYEEEE. The CDR3 spells CASSFTTGTSVQYF. CDR3 nucleotides: TGTGCCAGCAGCTTCACGACAGGGACTTCGGTGCAGTACTTC.

This clone was detected only a few times. The chain is built from TRBV5-1 and TRBJ2-1; 13 bases are a match to TRBD2. Unmatched junction bases numbered 2, after V lost 0 bases and J lost 5 bases. The CDR3 totals 16 residues. CDR1 and CDR2 from the germline V gene are SGHRS and YFSETQ. The CDR3 sequence is CASSLGGLAGHNEQFF. CDR3 coding DNA: TGCGCCAGCAGCTTGGGGGGACTAGCGGGGCACAATGAGCAGTTCTTC.

The V call is TRBV6-6, the J call TRBJ2-7; D is ambiguous. The germline gives CDR1 MNHNY, CDR2 SVGAGI (reference sequence). Trimming stripped 5 bases from V and 2 bases from J, with 7 bases between. The CDR3 covers 12 residues. CDR3 residues: CASSQITYEQYF. Here the CDR3 DNA reads TGTGCCAGCAGTCAAATTACCTACGAGCAGTACTTC.

V and J are TRBV7-2 and TRBJ1-5; no reliable D call. This CDR3 is 15 amino acids long. V was shortened by 1 base and J by 3 bases, with 10 bases between the two germline ends. Germline V gives CDR1 SGHTA, CDR2 FQGNSA. This chain's CDR3 is CASSLDRRNNQPQHF. The CDR3, as DNA: TGTGCCAGCAGCTTAGATCGACGGAACAATCAGCCCCAGCATTTT.

This clone was observed a few times. V is TRBV18 and J is TRBJ2-2; TRBD2 matches at 8 bases. Germline V gives CDR1 KGHSH, CDR2 LQKENI. This CDR3 is 15 amino acids long. Unmatched junction bases numbered 1, after V lost 1 base and J lost 3 bases. Here the CDR3 reads CASSPQRGHTGELFF. The CDR3 region has the DNA TGTGCCAGCTCACCACAGCGGGGGCACACCGGGGAGCTGTTTTTT.

The DNA of the CDR3 is TGTGCCAGTAGTTTCCTCCTGACTAGCGGGGGGCTCAATACGCAGTATTTT. Amino acid sequence: CASSFLLTSGGLNTQYF. The chain links TRBV19 to TRBJ2-3; 13 nucleotides agree with TRBD2. Looked up from germline, CDR1 is LNHDA and CDR2 is SQIVND (reference sequence). The CDR3 spans 17 residues. J lost 7 bases, V lost 5 bases, and 12 bases had no gene match.

The sample holds a few counts of this clone. The V and J genes are TRBV19 and TRBJ1-5, with D maybe TRBD1 (6 bases). The CDR3 loop spans 14 amino acids. CDR1 and CDR2 from the germline V gene are LNHDA and SQIVND (reference sequence). The germline V and J ends were trimmed by 1 base and 3 bases, with 7 bases remaining between them. CDR3 bases: TGTGCCAGTAGTATAGTGGGGGCCAATCAGCCCCAGCATTTT. Protein: CASSIVGANQPQHF.

This clone appeared a few times. The chain carries TRBV16 and TRBJ1-1; D gene unclear. Trimming removed 4 bases at V and 1 base at J, with 13 bases between. The CDR3 spans 15 residues. Looked up from germline, CDR1 is KGHSY and CDR2 is FQNENV. The CDR3 region is CASSPQVGGNTEAFF. CDR3 nucleotide sequence: TGTGCCAGCAGCCCCCAGGTCGGAGGGAACACTGAAGCTTTCTTT.

The chain recombines TRBV5-1 with TRBJ2-1; TRBD2 is a possible D gene (7 bases). Germline values: CDR1 SGHRS, CDR2 YFSETQ. V shed 3 bases and J shed 5 bases, with 24 bases lying between them. The CDR3 runs to 18 residues. CDR3 region: CASSSPRGGGAYDNEQFF. The CDR3 region has the DNA TGCGCCAGCAGCTCTCCCAGGGGAGGGGGGGCCTATGACAATGAGCAGTTCTTC.